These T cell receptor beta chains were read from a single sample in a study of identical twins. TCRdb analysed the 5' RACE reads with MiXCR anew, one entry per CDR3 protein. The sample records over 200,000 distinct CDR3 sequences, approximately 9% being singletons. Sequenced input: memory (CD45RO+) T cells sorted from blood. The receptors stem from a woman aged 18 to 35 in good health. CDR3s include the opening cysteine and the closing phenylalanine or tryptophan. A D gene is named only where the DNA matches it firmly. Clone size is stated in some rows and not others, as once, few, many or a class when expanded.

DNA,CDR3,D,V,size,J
TGTGCCAGCAGCCAAGATGTGGCTTACAGCAGCTACGAGCAGTACTTC,CASSQDVAYSSYEQYF,-,TRBV3-1,-,TRBJ2-7
TGTGCCAGCAGCGGAAGGGGGGGCAGGGGGGCCGGGGAGCTGTTTTTT,CASSGRGGRGAGELFF,-,TRBV9,-,TRBJ2-2
TGTGCCAGCAGCCAAGTCCTCCAGGGCAGGACTGGGGCCAACGTCCTGACTTTC,CASSQVLQGRTGANVLTF,-,TRBV4-2,-,TRBJ2-6
TGTGCCAGCGGGGGGGCTCACAGCAATCAGCCCCAGCATTTT,CASGGAHSNQPQHF,-,TRBV2,few,TRBJ1-5
TGCAGTGCTAGAGACGGGGTAAGCGCGAATGAGCAGTTCTTC,CSARDGVSANEQFF,-,TRBV20-1,few,TRBJ2-1
TGCGCCAGCACGGAACAAACGAACACTGAAGCTTTCTTT,CASTEQTNTEAFF,-,TRBV5-1,-,TRBJ1-1
TGTGCCAGCAGCCCTCCCAGGCAGAAAAACATTCAGTACTTC,CASSPPRQKNIQYF,-,TRBV11-3,-,TRBJ2-4
TGTGCCAGTAGTATCGGGGGGATTGTCGGCACAGATACGCAGTATTTT,CASSIGGIVGTDTQYF,TRBD2,TRBV19,few,TRBJ2-3
TGTGCCAGCGCAAGAGGGCAGGCGGAAACTTCACCCCTCCACTTT,CASARGQAETSPLHF,-,TRBV11-2,many,TRBJ1-6
TGCGCCAGCAGCTTGTTGGGGGGATCCTCTGGCTACACCTTC,CASSLLGGSSGYTF,-,TRBV5-1,many,TRBJ1-2